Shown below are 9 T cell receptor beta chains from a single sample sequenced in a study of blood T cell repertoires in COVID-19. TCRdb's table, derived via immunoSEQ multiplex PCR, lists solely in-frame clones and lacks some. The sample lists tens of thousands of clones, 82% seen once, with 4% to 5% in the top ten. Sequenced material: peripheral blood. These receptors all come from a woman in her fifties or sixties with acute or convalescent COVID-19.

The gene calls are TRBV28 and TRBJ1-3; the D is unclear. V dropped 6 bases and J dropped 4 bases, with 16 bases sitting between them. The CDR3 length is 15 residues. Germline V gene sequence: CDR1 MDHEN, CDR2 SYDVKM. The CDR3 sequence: CASSLRSTTGNTIYF. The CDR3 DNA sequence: TGTGCCAGCAGCCTCAGGTCCACCACGGGAAACACCATATATTTT.

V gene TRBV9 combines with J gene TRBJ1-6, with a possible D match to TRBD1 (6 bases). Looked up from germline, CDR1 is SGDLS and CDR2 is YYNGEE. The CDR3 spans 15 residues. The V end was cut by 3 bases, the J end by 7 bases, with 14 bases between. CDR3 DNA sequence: TGTGCCAGCAGCGCGAGCCTTCAGGGGAATTCACCCCTCCACTTT. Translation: CASSASLQGNSPLHF.

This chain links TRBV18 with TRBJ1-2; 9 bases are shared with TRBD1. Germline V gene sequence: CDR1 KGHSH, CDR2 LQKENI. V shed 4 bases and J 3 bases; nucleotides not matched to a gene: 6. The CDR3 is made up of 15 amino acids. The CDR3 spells CASSLGGQGYYGYTF. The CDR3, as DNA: TGTGCCAGCTCACTGGGGGGACAGGGCTACTATGGCTACACCTTC.

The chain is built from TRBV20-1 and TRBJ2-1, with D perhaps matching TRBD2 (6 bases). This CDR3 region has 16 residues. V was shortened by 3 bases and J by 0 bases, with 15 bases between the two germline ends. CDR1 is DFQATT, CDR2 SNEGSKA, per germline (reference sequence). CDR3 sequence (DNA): TGCAGTGCTAGTCCGACTAGGGGTTACTCCTACAATGAGCAGTTCTTC. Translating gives CSASPTRGYSYNEQFF.

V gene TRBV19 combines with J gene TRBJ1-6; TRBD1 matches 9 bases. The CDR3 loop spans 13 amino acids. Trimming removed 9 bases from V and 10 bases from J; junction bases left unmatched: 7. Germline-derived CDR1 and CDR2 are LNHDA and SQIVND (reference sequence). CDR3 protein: CASRDRDPSPLHF. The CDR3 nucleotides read TGTGCCAGCCGGGACAGGGACCCATCACCCCTCCACTTT.

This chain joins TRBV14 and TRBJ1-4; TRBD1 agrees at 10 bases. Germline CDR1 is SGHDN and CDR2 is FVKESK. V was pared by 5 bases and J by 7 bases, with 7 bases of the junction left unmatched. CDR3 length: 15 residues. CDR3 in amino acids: CASSFRTGGSEKLFF. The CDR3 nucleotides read TGTGCCAGCAGCTTCCGGACAGGGGGAAGTGAAAAACTGTTTTTT. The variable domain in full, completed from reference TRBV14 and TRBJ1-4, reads EAGVTQFPSHSVIEKGQTVTLRCDPISGHDNLYWYRRVMGKEIKFLLHFVKESKQDESGMPNNRFLAERTGGTYSTLKVQPAELEDSGVYFCASSFRTGGSEKLFFGSGTQLSVL.

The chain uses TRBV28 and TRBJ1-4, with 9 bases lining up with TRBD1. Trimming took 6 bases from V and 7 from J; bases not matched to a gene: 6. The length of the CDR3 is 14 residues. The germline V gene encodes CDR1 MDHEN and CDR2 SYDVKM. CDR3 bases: TGTGCCAGCAGCCTCCGGGACAGGGCTGAAAAACTGTTTTTT. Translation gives CASSLRDRAEKLFF.

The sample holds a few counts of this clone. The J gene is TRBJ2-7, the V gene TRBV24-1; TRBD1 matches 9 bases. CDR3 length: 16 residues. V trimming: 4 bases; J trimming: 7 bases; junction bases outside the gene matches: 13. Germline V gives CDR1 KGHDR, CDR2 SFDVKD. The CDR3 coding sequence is TGTGCCACCAGTGAGTCAGGACAGGGGCTTGAGGGAGAGCAGTACTTC. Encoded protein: CATSESGQGLEGEQYF.

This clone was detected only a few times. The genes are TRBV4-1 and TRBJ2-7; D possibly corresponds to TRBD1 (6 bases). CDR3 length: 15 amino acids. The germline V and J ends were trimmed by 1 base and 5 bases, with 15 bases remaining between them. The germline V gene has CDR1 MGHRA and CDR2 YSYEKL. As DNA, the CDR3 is TGCGCCAGCAGCCAAGGTCCCAGGGGCTCTGACGAGCAGTACTTC. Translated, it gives CASSQGPRGSDEQYF.